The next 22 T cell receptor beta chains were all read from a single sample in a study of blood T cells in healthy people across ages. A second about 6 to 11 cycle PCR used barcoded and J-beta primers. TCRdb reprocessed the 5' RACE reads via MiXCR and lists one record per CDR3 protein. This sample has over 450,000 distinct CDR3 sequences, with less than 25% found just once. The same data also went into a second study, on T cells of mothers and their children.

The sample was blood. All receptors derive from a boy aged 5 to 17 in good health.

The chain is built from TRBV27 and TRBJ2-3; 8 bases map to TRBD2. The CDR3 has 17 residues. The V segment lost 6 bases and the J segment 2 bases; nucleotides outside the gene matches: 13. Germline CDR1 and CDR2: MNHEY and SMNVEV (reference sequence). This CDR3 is CASRGAIGGGDTDTQYF. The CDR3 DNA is TGTGCCAGCAGGGGGGCTATCGGGGGGGGTGACACAGATACGCAGTATTTT.

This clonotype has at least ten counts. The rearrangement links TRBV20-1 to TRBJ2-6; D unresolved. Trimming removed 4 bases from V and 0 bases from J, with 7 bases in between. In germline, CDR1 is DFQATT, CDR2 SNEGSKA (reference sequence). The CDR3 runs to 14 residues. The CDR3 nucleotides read TGCAGTGCTAAACGTAACTCTGGGGCCAACGTCCTGACTTTC. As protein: CSAKRNSGANVLTF.

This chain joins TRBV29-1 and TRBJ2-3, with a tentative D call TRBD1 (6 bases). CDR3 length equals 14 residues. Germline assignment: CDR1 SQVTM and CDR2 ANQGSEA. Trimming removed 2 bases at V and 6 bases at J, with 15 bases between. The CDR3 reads CSVEKGRGTDTQYF. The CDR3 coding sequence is TGCAGCGTTGAAAAGGGCAGGGGAACGGATACGCAGTATTTT.

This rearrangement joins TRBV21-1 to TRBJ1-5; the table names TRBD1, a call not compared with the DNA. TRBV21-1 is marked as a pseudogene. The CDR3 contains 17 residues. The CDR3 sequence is CASSKAARDRQVQPQHF. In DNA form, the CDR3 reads TGTGCCAGCAGCAAAGCTGCGAGGGATAGACAGGTTCAGCCCCAGCATTTT.

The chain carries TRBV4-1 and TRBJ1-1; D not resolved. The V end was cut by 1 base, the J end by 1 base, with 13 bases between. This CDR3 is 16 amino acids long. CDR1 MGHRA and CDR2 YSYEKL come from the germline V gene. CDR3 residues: CASSQVLRATNTEAFF. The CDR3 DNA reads TGCGCCAGCAGCCAAGTCTTAAGGGCTACGAACACTGAAGCTTTCTTT.

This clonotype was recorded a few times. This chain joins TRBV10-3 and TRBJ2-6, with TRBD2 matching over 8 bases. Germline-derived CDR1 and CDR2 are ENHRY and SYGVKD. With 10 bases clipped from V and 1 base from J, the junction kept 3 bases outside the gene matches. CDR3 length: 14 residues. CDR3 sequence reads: CATGGSSGANVLTF. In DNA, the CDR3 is TGTGCCACGGGGGGGTCTTCTGGGGCCAACGTCCTGACTTTC.

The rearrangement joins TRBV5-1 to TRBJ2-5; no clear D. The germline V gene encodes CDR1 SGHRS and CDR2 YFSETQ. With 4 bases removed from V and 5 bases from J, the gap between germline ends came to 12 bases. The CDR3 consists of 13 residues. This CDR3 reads CASSTDIVETQYF. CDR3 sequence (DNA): TGCGCCAGCAGCACGGATATTGTGGAGACCCAGTACTTC.

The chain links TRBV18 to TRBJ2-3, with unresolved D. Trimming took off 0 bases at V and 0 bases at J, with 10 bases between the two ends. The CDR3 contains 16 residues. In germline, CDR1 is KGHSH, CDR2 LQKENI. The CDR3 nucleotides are TGTGCCAGCTCACCACCGGGAAGGGCTAGCACAGATACGCAGTATTTT. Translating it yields CASSPPGRASTDTQYF.

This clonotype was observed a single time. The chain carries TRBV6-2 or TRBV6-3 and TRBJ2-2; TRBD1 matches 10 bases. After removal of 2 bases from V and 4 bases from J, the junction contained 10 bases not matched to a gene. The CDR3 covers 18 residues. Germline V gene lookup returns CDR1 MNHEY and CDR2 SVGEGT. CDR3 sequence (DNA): TGTGCCAGCAGTTACGAGGCCCCGGGACAGGGGATCACCGGGGAGCTGTTTTTT. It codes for CASSYEAPGQGITGELFF.

This CDR3 reads CASSLSGGGEKLFF. CDR3 DNA: TGTGCCAGCAGCTTATCAGGGGGCGGCGAAAAACTGTTTTTT. The chain has TRBV7-2 and TRBJ1-4; 8 nucleotides align to TRBD1. The length of the CDR3 is 14 residues. Germline CDR1 reads SGHTA; CDR2 reads FQGNSA. V lost 2 bases and J lost 8; bases outside the gene matches: 4.

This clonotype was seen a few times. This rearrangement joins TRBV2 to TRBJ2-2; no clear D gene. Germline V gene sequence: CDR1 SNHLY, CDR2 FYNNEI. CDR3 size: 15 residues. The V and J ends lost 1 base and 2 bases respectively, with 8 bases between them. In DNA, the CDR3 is TGTGCCAGCAGTGAAGAGGCAGTCAACACCGGGGAGCTGTTTTTT. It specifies CASSEEAVNTGELFF.

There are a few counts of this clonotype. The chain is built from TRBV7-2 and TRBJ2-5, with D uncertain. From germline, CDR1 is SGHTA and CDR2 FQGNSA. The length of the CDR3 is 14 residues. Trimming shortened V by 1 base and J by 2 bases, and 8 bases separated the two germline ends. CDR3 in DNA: TGTGCCAGCAGCTTAGATTCGCGGCAAGAGACCCAGTACTTC. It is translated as CASSLDSRQETQYF.

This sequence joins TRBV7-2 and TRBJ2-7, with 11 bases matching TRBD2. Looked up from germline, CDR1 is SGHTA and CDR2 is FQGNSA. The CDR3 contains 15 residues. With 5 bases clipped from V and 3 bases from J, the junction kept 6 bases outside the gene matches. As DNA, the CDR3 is TGTGCCAGCAGCGAAAAGGGACTAGCGGTCTACGAGCAGTACTTC. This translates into CASSEKGLAVYEQYF.

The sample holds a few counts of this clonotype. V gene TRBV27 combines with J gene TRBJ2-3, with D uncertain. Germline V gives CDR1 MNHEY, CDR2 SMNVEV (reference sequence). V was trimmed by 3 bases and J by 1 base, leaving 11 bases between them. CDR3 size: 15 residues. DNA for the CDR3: TGTGCCAGCAGTTTCCACCCGGACGGCACAGATACGCAGTATTTT. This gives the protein CASSFHPDGTDTQYF.

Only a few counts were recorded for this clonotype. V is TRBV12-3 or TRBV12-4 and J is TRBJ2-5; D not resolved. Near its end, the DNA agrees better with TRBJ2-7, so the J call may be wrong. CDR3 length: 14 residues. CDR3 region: CASSLMHDTYEQYF. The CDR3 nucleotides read TGTGCCAGCAGTTTGATGCACGATACCTACGAGCAGTACTTC.

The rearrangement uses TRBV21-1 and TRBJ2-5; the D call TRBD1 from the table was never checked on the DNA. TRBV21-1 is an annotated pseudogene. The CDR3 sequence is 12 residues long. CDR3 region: CASSPLWETQYF. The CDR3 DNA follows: TGTGCCAGCAGCCCCCTATGGGAGACCCAGTACTTC.

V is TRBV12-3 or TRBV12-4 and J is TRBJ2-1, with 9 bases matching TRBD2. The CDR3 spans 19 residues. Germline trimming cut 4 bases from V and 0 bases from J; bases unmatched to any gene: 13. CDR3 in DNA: TGTGCCAGCAGTTCAAGGGGGCTAGCGGGGACAAGCTCCTACAATGAGCAGTTCTTC. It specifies CASSSRGLAGTSSYNEQFF.

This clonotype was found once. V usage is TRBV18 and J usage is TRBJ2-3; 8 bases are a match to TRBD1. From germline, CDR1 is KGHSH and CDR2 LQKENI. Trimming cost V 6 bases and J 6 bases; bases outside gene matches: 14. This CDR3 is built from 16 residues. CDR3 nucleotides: TGTGCCAGCTCCCCTCGTACCAGGGGGCTCCGGGATACGCAGTATTTT. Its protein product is CASSPRTRGLRDTQYF. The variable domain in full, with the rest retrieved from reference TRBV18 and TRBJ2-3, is NAGVMQNPRHLVRRRGQEARLRCSPMKGHSHVYWYRQLPEEGLKFMVYLQKENIIDESGMPKERFSAEFPKEGPSILRIQQVVRGDSAAYFCASSPRTRGLRDTQYFGPGTRLTVL.

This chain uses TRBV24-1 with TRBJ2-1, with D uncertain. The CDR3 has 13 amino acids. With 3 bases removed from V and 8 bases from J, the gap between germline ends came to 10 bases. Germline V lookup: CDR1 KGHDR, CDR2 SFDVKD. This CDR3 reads CATSDMVRDEQFF. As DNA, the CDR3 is TGTGCCACCAGTGATATGGTCCGTGATGAGCAGTTCTTC.

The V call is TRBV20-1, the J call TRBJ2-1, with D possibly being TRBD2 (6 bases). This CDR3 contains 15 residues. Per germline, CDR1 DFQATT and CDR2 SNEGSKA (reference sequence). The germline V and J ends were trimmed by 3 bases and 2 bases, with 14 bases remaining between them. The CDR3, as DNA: TGCAGTGCTAGTGATGGTGCGGGGCCCTACAATGAGCAGTTCTTC. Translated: CSASDGAGPYNEQFF.

The DNA of the CDR3 is TGCGCCAGCAGCCTGGACACCAGCAATCAGCCCCAGCATTTT. Residues: CASSLDTSNQPQHF. J is TRBJ1-5 and V is TRBV4-3, with D maybe TRBD1 (5 bases). The germline V gene encodes CDR1 LGHNA and CDR2 YSLEER. This CDR3 is built from 14 residues. V lost 4 bases, J lost 1 base, and 8 bases lay in between.

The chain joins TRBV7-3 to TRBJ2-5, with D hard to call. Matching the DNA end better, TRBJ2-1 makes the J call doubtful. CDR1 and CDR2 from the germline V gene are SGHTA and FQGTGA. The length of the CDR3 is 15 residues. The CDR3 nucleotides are TGTGCCAGCAGCTTATCTGGCCCAGGCGGCGGTGAGCAGTTCTTC. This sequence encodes CASSLSGPGGGEQFF.